This TCR beta chain comes out of a study of beta chain features in type 1 diabetes. This clone was counted a few times. The CDR3 is made up of 15 amino acids. CDR1 and CDR2 from the germline V gene are LNHDA and SQIVND (reference sequence). V shed 5 bases and J shed 0 bases, with 12 bases lying between them. All of the isolated RNA was reverse transcribed, so expressed TCRB transcripts were sequenced. TCRdb's copy holds only in-frame clones and misses some; the assay was immunoSEQ multiplex PCR. This table holds roughly 250,000 clones, 9% to 10% found once. The V gene is TRBV19, the J gene TRBJ2-3; possibly TRBD2 for D (6 bases). This receptor was identified in a woman aged 18-30 years in good health. The specimen sequenced was naive CD4+ T cells from blood. CDR3 sequence: CASSLTGESTDTQYF. The CDR3 DNA sequence: TGTGCCAGTAGTTTGACGGGGGAAAGCACAGATACGCAGTATTTT.